The rows below give T cell receptor beta chains drawn from one sample of a study of cytomegalovirus exposure and HLA in healthy donors. Here immunoSEQ multiplex PCR was the method, and the copy in TCRdb shows in-frame clones only, minus some. The sample has about 110,000 clones, roughly 15% seen once. The sample consisted of PBMCs. These receptors came from a female donor in good health and CMV-seronegative. The CDR3 runs from the conserved cysteine through the conserved F or W. A D gene is named only where the DNA matches it firmly. Clone size is given for some rows only: seen once, a few or many times, or a class if the clone is expanded.

clone size	V gene	J gene	D gene	CDR3 DNA	CDR3 protein
.	TRBV27	TRBJ2-2	.	TGTGCCAGCAGCAGGTGGACCGGGGAGCTGTTTTTT	CASSRWTGELFF
.	TRBV7-9	TRBJ1-5	TRBD1	TGTGCCAGCAGCCTGGCTCGACAGGGGGTTAGCAATCAGCCCCAGCATTTT	CASSLARQGVSNQPQHF
.	TRBV13	TRBJ2-7	TRBD2	TGTGCCAGCAGCTTCCGGGGGGGGGACGGGACCTACGAGCAGTACTTC	CASSFRGGDGTYEQYF
.	TRBV9	TRBJ2-7	TRBD1	TGTGCCAGCAGCGTAGGGGACAGGGGAGCCTACGAGCAGTACTTC	CASSVGDRGAYEQYF
few	TRBV30	TRBJ1-5	.	TGTGCCTGGAGTGTTAAAGGGGCCTGGGGCAATCAGCCCCAGCATTTT	CAWSVKGAWGNQPQHF
.	TRBV5-6	TRBJ2-5	.	TGTGCCAGCAGCCGCAGGGGCGTCCGTGAGACCCAGTACTTC	CASSRRGVRETQYF
few	TRBV5-1	TRBJ2-3	TRBD2	TGCGCCAGCAGCCCGCGACTAGCGGGGCCCACAGATACGCAGTATTTT	CASSPRLAGPTDTQYF
.	TRBV11-2	TRBJ1-3	.	TGTGCCAGCAGCTTAGGATCGGTTGGAAACACCATATATTTT	CASSLGSVGNTIYF
few	TRBV7-2	TRBJ2-3	.	TGTGCCAGCAGCTTATTAGGGCGGGGCACAGATACGCAGTATTTT	CASSLLGRGTDTQYF
.	TRBV7-2	TRBJ2-7	TRBD1	TGTGCCAGCAGCCTATCAGGGGACAGGACCTACGAGCAGTACTTC	CASSLSGDRTYEQYF
.	TRBV7-9	TRBJ2-7	TRBD1	TGTGCCAGCAGCTCTCCCGACAGACAGGGGTTCTACGAGCAGTACTTC	CASSSPDRQGFYEQYF
few	TRBV6-1	TRBJ2-5	TRBD1	TGTGCCGGGGGGACAGGGGTTTACGAGACCCAGTACTTC	CAGGTGVYETQYF
.	TRBV5-6	TRBJ2-2	TRBD2	TGTGCCAGCAGCTTGGCGGCATCGGGGGGCGGGGAGCTGTTTTTT	CASSLAASGGGELFF
few	TRBV5-1	TRBJ2-3	TRBD2	TGCGCCAGCAGCTTGGACCCTAGCGGTAGCACAGATACGCAGTATTTT	CASSLDPSGSTDTQYF
.	TRBV5-1	TRBJ2-2	.	TGCACCAGCAGCTTGGACAGCACCGGGGAGCTGTTTTTT	CTSSLDSTGELFF
.	TRBV9	TRBJ1-2	TRBD1	TGTGCCAGCAGCGTAAGACAGGGCAGTAGCTATGGCTACACCTTC	CASSVRQGSSYGYTF
few	TRBV4-1	TRBJ2-3	.	TGCGCCAGCAGCCAAATTTACCGGGACTCCGGAGATACAGATACGCAGTATTTT	CASSQIYRDSGDTDTQYF
.	TRBV14	TRBJ2-2	.	TGTGCCAGCAGCCAAGATCTCCTTCAGGGTGTGAGCACCGGGGAGCTGTTTTTT	CASSQDLLQGVSTGELFF
.	TRBV10-3	TRBJ2-3	.	TGTGCCATCAGCTCAGGGTCCATTGCAGATACGCAGTATTTT	CAISSGSIADTQYF
few	TRBV6-6	TRBJ2-5	.	TGTGCCAGCAGTGGGACTTCTACGGTGGAGACCCAGTACTTC	CASSGTSTVETQYF
.	TRBV19	TRBJ2-1	TRBD2	TGTGCCAGTAGTATGTCCCGGACTAGCGGGCTAGAGCAGTTCTTC	CASSMSRTSGLEQFF
many	TRBV19	TRBJ2-2	.	TGTGCCAGTAGTACCCCCAGGGACACCGGGGAGCTGTTTTTT	CASSTPRDTGELFF
.	TRBV15	TRBJ2-7	TRBD2	TGTGCCACCAGCACCGGGACTACCTACGAGCAGTACTTC	CATSTGTTYEQYF
.	TRBV5-4	TRBJ2-7	TRBD2	TGTGCCAGCAGCACCGGACTAGCGGGAGGGGACGAGCAGTACTTC	CASSTGLAGGDEQYF
once	TRBV7-9	TRBJ2-3	.	TGTGCCAGCAGCTTAGGGACTACCACAGATACACAGTATTTT	CASSLGTTTDTQYF
few	TRBV7-6	TRBJ2-1	TRBD2	TGTGCCAGCAGCTTAGGACTAGCGGGGTTCTCCTACAATGAGCAGTTCTTC	CASSLGLAGFSYNEQFF
few	TRBV2	TRBJ1-5	TRBD1	TGTGCCAGCGGGACAGACCTTTCGGGGCCCCAGCATTTT	CASGTDLSGPQHF
few	TRBV27	TRBJ2-2	.	TGTGCCAGCACCCCACTGGGACTCGCGAACACCGGGGAGCTGTTTTTT	CASTPLGLANTGELFF
few	TRBV5-1	TRBJ2-3	TRBD2	TGCGCCAGCAGCCACCCCCTTGGTAGCGGGAGCACTAGCACAGATACGCAGTATTTT	CASSHPLGSGSTSTDTQYF
few	TRBV29-1	TRBJ1-1	TRBD1	TGCAGCGTTGAAAAGGACAGGGGGAGCGGTGAAGCTTTCTTT	CSVEKDRGSGEAFF
.	TRBV7-9	TRBJ2-7	TRBD1	TGTGCCAGCAGCCTTCGGCCGGGACAGGGGATACACGAGCAGTACTTC	CASSLRPGQGIHEQYF
few	TRBV28	TRBJ2-5	.	TGTGCCAGCAGTTTAACATTGGAAAGTGAGGATTCCCGACTATGGTACCAAGAGACCCAGTACTTC	CASSLTLESEDSRLWYQETQYF
.	TRBV7-9	TRBJ2-7	TRBD1	TGTGCCAGCAGCTTAGAAACAGGGGCCGAGCAGTACTTC	CASSLETGAEQYF
.	TRBV28	TRBJ2-7	TRBD2	TGTGCCAGCAGTAATAGCGGGAGGGCTGGAGAGCAGTACTTC	CASSNSGRAGEQYF
.	TRBV2	TRBJ2-7	TRBD1	TGTGCCAGCAGTGAAGCGGGGACAGGGGATAACTACGAGCAGTACTTC	CASSEAGTGDNYEQYF
.	TRBV5-6	TRBJ2-1	.	TGTGCCAGCAGCCCGGGCTGGGGCGGGAAGTCCTACAATGAGCAGTTCTTC	CASSPGWGGKSYNEQFF
.	TRBV9	TRBJ2-3	.	TGTGCCAGCAGCGTACTTCTCACAGATACGCAGTATTTT	CASSVLLTDTQYF
few	TRBV4-3	TRBJ1-1	.	TGCGCCAGCAGCCAAGATTTTCAGAACACTGAAGCTTTCTTT	CASSQDFQNTEAFF
few	TRBV10-2	TRBJ1-5	.	TGCGCCAGCAGAGACAACGACCGGAATAGCAATCAGCCCCAGCATTTT	CASRDNDRNSNQPQHF
.	TRBV9	TRBJ2-2	TRBD1	TGTGCCAGCAGCGGGGTGGGGACAGGATTGGCCGGGGAGCTGTTTTTT	CASSGVGTGLAGELFF
.	TRBV28	TRBJ2-7	.	TGTGCCAGCAACTCAAATCGTAGGGGGTTCGAGCAGTACTTC	CASNSNRRGFEQYF
.	TRBV12-2	TRBJ2-3	.	TGTGCAAGTCGCCCACAACCCGGGACAGGGGGGTGTAAGTGCACAGATACGCAGTATTTT	CASRPQPGTGGCKCTDTQYF
.	TRBV30	TRBJ1-5	TRBD1	TGTGCCTGGAGTTTACCCGGGACAGGGGATCAGCCCCAGCATTTT	CAWSLPGTGDQPQHF
.	TRBV11-2	TRBJ2-7	TRBD2	TGTGCCAGCAGCTTTCGGTGGGCTAGCGGGAGTTACGAGCAGTACTTC	CASSFRWASGSYEQYF
.	TRBV7-9	TRBJ2-1	.	TGTGCCAGCAGCTTAACGGTGCGGCGGGACCTCCAGTTCTTC	CASSLTVRRDLQFF
few	TRBV29-1	TRBJ2-7	TRBD1	TGCAGCGTTTGGACAGGGGGCTTCGAGCAGTACTTC	CSVWTGGFEQYF
few	TRBV10-3	TRBJ2-7	.	TGTGCCATCAGTGCCCGGGGGTCATCCTACGAGCAGTACTTC	CAISARGSSYEQYF
few	TRBV25-1	TRBJ1-4	.	TGTGCCAGCAGTGAATTTCGACAAGGTGGAGGACGCTATGAAAAACTGTTTTTT	CASSEFRQGGGRYEKLFF
.	TRBV19	TRBJ2-3	.	TGTGCCGCGGATCCGGACGGGGGTACAGATACGCAGTATTTT	CAADPDGGTDTQYF
.	TRBV29-1	TRBJ1-1	TRBD1	TGCAGCGTTGAAGTTCCAGGGGGCAACACTGAAGCTTTCTTT	CSVEVPGGNTEAFF
few	TRBV9	TRBJ1-2	TRBD1	TGTGCCAGCAGCGTAGTTACAGGGGATGGTGGCACCTTC	CASSVVTGDGGTF
.	TRBV6-5	TRBJ2-1	TRBD1	TGTGCCAGCTCTAGACAGGGACACAATGAGCAGTTCTTC	CASSRQGHNEQFF